This record covers a single TCR beta chain. The data were taken from a study of blood T cell repertoires in COVID-19. Study at large: The cDNA or gDNA used as material had been derived from T cells, B-cell-depleted T cells, or PBMCs.

The repertoire was sequenced with immunoSEQ multiplex PCR; TCRdb's copy has only in-frame clones and lacks some. The table shows about 110,000 clones, with 83% occurring only once. CDR3 length equals 15 residues. Germline V CDR1 and CDR2: KGHDR, SFDVKD. V trimming: 3 bases; J trimming: 3 bases; junction bases outside the gene matches: 4. What was sequenced was peripheral blood. V usage is TRBV24-1 and J usage is TRBJ2-7; 10 bases agree with TRBD2. The TCR was taken from a woman aged 60-70 years with acute or convalescent COVID-19. The CDR3 protein is CATSDQRGGFYEQYF. DNA of the CDR3: TGTGCCACCAGTGATCAGCGGGGGGGCTTCTACGAGCAGTACTTC.